This T cell receptor (beta chain) was identified during a study of T cell repertoires in cytomegalovirus infection. Study-wide background: Matching HLA type, along with CMV infection, was indicated by public TCR beta signatures.

The CDR3 runs 14 residues. Germline CDR1 KGHDR, CDR2 SFDVKD. J was trimmed by 5 bases and V by 7 bases; bases with no gene match: 8. As regards this clonotype: Its specificity is not known.

TCRdb ran MiXCR on the reads and lists one entry per CDR3 protein. This table has 360,000 or so distinct CDR3 sequences, about 35% appearing once. The sequence derives from a human donor in good health (CMV status not recorded). Some clones in this sample may be carry-over from other donors' samples. The chain combines TRBV24-1 with TRBJ2-5; 8 nucleotides align to TRBD2. This material consisted of cultured PBMCs, taken from culture after CMV antigen stimulation. The CDR3 sequence: CATRGEAGAETQYF. Here the CDR3 DNA reads TGTGCCACCAGGGGAGAAGCGGGAGCGGAGACCCAGTACTTC.